These 30 T cell receptor beta chains originate from one sample sequenced in a study of PD-1 blockade in classical Hodgkin lymphoma (dated by TCRdb to 2020 to 2022). What this sample's time point label stands for: cycle 2 day 1 (C2D1) of nivolumab. Every trial patient had relapsed following autologous stem cell transplantation, and prior brentuximab vedotin exposure was what differed among cohorts A, B and C. Library preparation used the immunoSEQ multiplex PCR assay. Entries here come from immuneACCESS through TCRdb and include only in-frame sequences with V and J called. Some clones fail to appear in such tables; in the studies checked, an unresolved V gene covers under half of the shortfall, and the cause of the remainder is unknown. In all, the sample holds 95,000 to 120,000 clones, and roughly nine tenths of those were seen once. The ten largest clones capture 15% to 20% of the sample. Sequenced material: peripheral blood mononuclear cells (PBMCs), taken before the second cycle of nivolumab. The receptor set was obtained from a human donor with classical Hodgkin lymphoma.

This clone was detected only once. The chain employs TRBV29-1 and TRBJ1-3; D may be TRBD1 (5 bases). V was pared by 6 bases and J by 0 bases, with 12 bases between. Looked up from germline, CDR1 is SQVTM and CDR2 is ANQGSEA. This CDR3 has 14 residues. CDR3 residues: CSVVGVDSGNTIYF. Written as DNA, the CDR3 is TGCAGCGTGGTGGGGGTGGACTCTGGAAACACCATATATTTT.

V gene TRBV27 combines with J gene TRBJ1-1, with D uncertain. The CDR3 sequence is 17 residues long. Trimming shortened V by 4 bases and J by 4 bases, and 22 bases separated the two germline ends. Germline V gene lookup returns CDR1 MNHEY and CDR2 SMNVEV (reference sequence). The CDR3 loop reads CASSSQFVGSGGTEAFF. In nucleotides, the CDR3 is TGTGCCAGCAGTTCCCAATTTGTGGGTTCGGGTGGCACTGAAGCTTTCTTT.

The J gene is TRBJ2-7, the V gene TRBV28; 8 positions agree with TRBD1. J lost 0 bases, V lost 7 bases, and 8 bases had no gene match. The germline V gene encodes CDR1 MDHEN and CDR2 SYDVKM. The CDR3 spans 15 residues. This CDR3 is CASNPRTGPSYEQYF. The CDR3, as DNA: TGTGCCAGCAATCCCCGGACAGGGCCCTCCTACGAGCAGTACTTC.

The chain is built from TRBV19 and TRBJ2-4; 7 positions agree with TRBD1. The ends lost 6 bases at V and 4 bases at J; junction bases unmatched: 6. Germline values: CDR1 LNHDA, CDR2 SQIVND (reference sequence). The CDR3 runs 14 residues. The CDR3 spells CASSEPGQKNIQYF. CDR3 DNA: TGTGCCAGTAGCGAACCGGGACAGAAAAACATTCAGTACTTC.

This clone showed up just once. V gene TRBV28 combines with J gene TRBJ2-1; no definite D call. This CDR3 has 15 residues. Trimming pared 2 bases from V and 0 bases from J, leaving 8 bases between. The germline gives CDR1 MDHEN, CDR2 SYDVKM. The CDR3, as DNA: TGTGCCAGCAGTTTAGCTCTAGGCTCCTACAATGAGCAGTTCTTC. Amino acid sequence: CASSLALGSYNEQFF.

This clone has only a few counts. The V and J genes are TRBV7-2 and TRBJ1-1; 9 bases map to TRBD1. Germline V lookup: CDR1 SGHTA, CDR2 FQGNSA. V dropped 5 bases and J dropped 4; count of bases not matched to a gene: 11. The CDR3 loop spans 16 amino acids. CDR3 sequence: CASSPGTGRSGTEAFF. In DNA, the CDR3 is TGTGCCAGCAGCCCCGGGACAGGGCGAAGTGGCACTGAAGCTTTCTTT.

This chain connects TRBV11-1 to TRBJ1-2; no definite D call. This CDR3 has 14 amino acids. V gave up 1 base and J gave up 2 bases, with 8 bases separating them. Germline CDR1 and CDR2: SGHAT and FQDESV (reference sequence). This CDR3 is CASSLDPGNYGYTF. In DNA, the CDR3 is TGTGCCAGCAGCTTAGATCCGGGGAACTATGGCTACACCTTC. The full variable domain, with the rest looked up from reference TRBV11-1 and TRBJ1-2, is EAEVAQSPRYKITEKSQAVAFWCDPISGHATLYWYRQILGQGPELLVQFQDESVVDDSQLPKDRFSAERLKGVDSTLKIQPAELGDSAMYLCASSLDPGNYGYTFGSGTRLTVV.

The chain has TRBV15 and TRBJ1-1; perhaps TRBD1 as D (6 bases). Trimming removed 0 bases from V and 0 bases from J, with 29 bases in between. The CDR3 is 22 amino acids. In germline, CDR1 is LNHNV, CDR2 YYDKDF (reference sequence). The CDR3 DNA reads TGTGCCACCAGCAGAGATTGGGAACAGGGAGGAAGTTTAGGGGTCGTGAACACTGAAGCTTTCTTT. This sequence encodes CATSRDWEQGGSLGVVNTEAFF.

CDR3 region: CASSSSVPYEQYF. For the CDR3, the DNA is TGTGCCAGCAGTTCTTCCGTACCCTACGAGCAGTACTTC. The chain combines TRBV27 with TRBJ2-7; D gene unclear. The germline V and J ends were trimmed by 4 bases and 2 bases, with 9 bases remaining between them. The CDR3 extends over 13 amino acids. Germline CDR1 and CDR2: MNHEY and SMNVEV (reference sequence).

This clone has just a few counts. V usage is TRBV6-1 and J usage is TRBJ1-5; TRBD1 matches 7 bases. V was pared by 3 bases and J by 7 bases, with 12 bases of the junction left unmatched. The CDR3 has 16 residues. Germline V gene data show CDR1 as MNHNS and CDR2 as SASEGT. The CDR3 DNA follows: TGTGCCAGCAGTGATCCTTGGGACAGCGCGGTGCAGCCCCAGCATTTT. Amino acids: CASSDPWDSAVQPQHF.

The V gene is TRBV27, the J gene TRBJ2-3; no reliable D call. V lost 6 bases and J 6 bases, leaving 13 bases between the germline ends. Per the germline V gene, CDR1 is MNHEY and CDR2 is SMNVEV (reference sequence). CDR3 length: 13 residues. CDR3 amino acids: CASRPLTRDTQYF. The CDR3 DNA reads as TGTGCCAGCAGGCCACTGACTCGGGATACGCAGTATTTT.

The genes are TRBV7-7 and TRBJ1-1; D might be TRBD1 (5 bases). Deletions cut 5 bases from V and 1 base from J, with 8 bases between. The V gene's germline CDR1 is SSHAT and CDR2 FNYEAQ (reference sequence). The CDR3 contains 13 residues. Written as DNA, the CDR3 is TGTGCCAGCAGCAGACAGCAGAACACTGAAGCTTTCTTT. It specifies CASSRQQNTEAFF.

This rearrangement joins TRBV6-6 to TRBJ1-5; 9 positions agree with TRBD1. Germline assignment: CDR1 MNHNY and CDR2 SVGAGI (reference sequence). This CDR3 region has 14 residues. The J segment lost 3 bases and the V segment lost 7 bases, leaving 4 bases of the junction unmatched. The CDR3 here is CASTVQGANQPQHF. CDR3 DNA: TGTGCCAGCACTGTACAGGGGGCCAATCAGCCCCAGCATTTT.

A remark on this clone: The same CDR3 arises from other DNA sequences in this sample as well. CDR3 protein: CSGGGDSYNEQFF. DNA for the CDR3: TGCAGCGGAGGCGGAGACTCCTACAATGAGCAGTTCTTC. The genes are TRBV29-1 and TRBJ2-1; no firm D call. This CDR3 comprises 13 residues. The V gene lost 7 bases and the J gene lost 0 bases, with 10 bases spanning the gap. Germline V CDR1 and CDR2: SQVTM, ANQGSEA.

This clone was recorded once. This chain's CDR3 is CASSGDGLAGGGQYF. For the CDR3, the DNA is TGTGCCAGCAGTGGCGATGGACTAGCGGGAGGAGGGCAGTACTTC. V and J are TRBV2 and TRBJ2-7, with 14 bases fitting TRBD2. V lost 4 bases, J lost 9 bases, and 8 bases stayed unmatched. Germline V CDR1 and CDR2: SNHLY, FYNNEI. This CDR3 comprises 15 residues.

This clone showed up just a few times. The gene calls are TRBV18 and TRBJ1-5, with 8 bases aligning to TRBD1. The germline V gene encodes CDR1 KGHSH and CDR2 LQKENI. J was trimmed by 5 bases and V by 5 bases; bases with no gene match: 8. This CDR3 contains 15 residues. CDR3: CASSSTGGFDQPQHF. CDR3 nucleotide sequence: TGTGCCAGCTCATCAACAGGGGGTTTTGATCAGCCCCAGCATTTT.

This clone was observed once. This chain links TRBV4-2 with TRBJ2-7, with 7 bases lining up with TRBD2. CDR3 size: 15 residues. With V trimmed by 3 bases and J by 2 bases, 7 bases remained unmatched. Germline V CDR1 and CDR2: LGHNA, YNFKEQ. In DNA, the CDR3 is TGTGCCAGCAGCCAGGGGCGGGAGTTCACCTACGAGCAGTACTTC. This gives the protein CASSQGREFTYEQYF.

V usage is TRBV27 and J usage is TRBJ2-1; 10 nucleotides agree with TRBD2. With 4 bases clipped from V and 4 bases from J, the junction kept 7 bases outside the gene matches. Germline V gives CDR1 MNHEY, CDR2 SMNVEV (reference sequence). The CDR3 sequence is 16 residues long. This CDR3 is CASSSRGTSEYNEQFF. CDR3 in DNA: TGTGCCAGCAGTTCCCGCGGGACTAGCGAATACAATGAGCAGTTCTTC.

The V gene is TRBV19, the J gene TRBJ1-1; the D gene is possibly TRBD1 (6 bases). Deletions cut 3 bases from V and 4 bases from J, with 12 bases between. CDR1 and CDR2 from the germline V gene are LNHDA and SQIVND (reference sequence). The CDR3 length is 14 residues. This CDR3 is CASSMGRGATEAFF. The CDR3 DNA is TGTGCCAGTAGTATGGGCAGGGGTGCCACTGAAGCTTTCTTT.

The chain joins TRBV30 to TRBJ2-1; D unclear. Germline assignment: CDR1 GTSNPN and CDR2 SVGIG (reference sequence). The V and J ends lost 0 bases and 9 bases respectively, with 9 bases between them. This CDR3 is 12 amino acids long. The CDR3 DNA sequence: TGTGCCTGGAGTGTACAAGGGCTTGAGCAGTTCTTC. Translation gives CAWSVQGLEQFF. The full variable domain, completed using reference TRBV30 and TRBJ2-1, is SQTIHQWPATLVQPVGSPLSLECTVEGTSNPNLYWYRQAAGRGLQLLFYSVGIGQISSEVPQNLSASRPQDRQFILSSKKLLLSDSGFYLCAWSVQGLEQFFGPGTRLTVL.

J is TRBJ2-3 and V is TRBV7-6; TRBD2 aligns across 14 bases. V shed 5 bases, J shed 3 bases, and the junction held 4 bases outside the gene matches. Germline assignment: CDR1 SGHVS and CDR2 FNYEAQ. This CDR3 contains 16 residues. CDR3 sequence: CASSGRTSGRTDTQYF. The DNA of the CDR3 is TGTGCCAGCAGCGGTAGGACTAGCGGGAGGACAGATACGCAGTATTTT. Supplemented by reference TRBV7-6 and TRBJ2-3, the full variable domain reads GAGVSQSPRYKVTKRGQDVALRCDPISGHVSLYWYRQALGQGPEFLTYFNYEAQQDKSGLPNDRFSAERPEGSISTLTIQRTEQRDSAMYRCASSGRTSGRTDTQYFGPGTRLTVL.

The chain uses TRBV6-6 and TRBJ1-1; TRBD1 matches at 10 bases. J lost 5 bases, V lost 2 bases, and 2 bases had no gene match. Germline assignment: CDR1 MNHNY and CDR2 SVGAGI (reference sequence). This CDR3 is 14 amino acids long. The CDR3 spells CASSYGTGETEAFF. The CDR3 bases are TGTGCCAGCAGTTACGGGACAGGGGAGACTGAAGCTTTCTTT.

The chain recombines TRBV7-8 with TRBJ2-7; a weak D match, TRBD2 (6 bases). This CDR3 has 14 amino acids. Germline V gene data show CDR1 as SGHVS and CDR2 as FQNEAQ. V lost 6 bases, J lost 0 bases, and 12 bases lay in between. CDR3 sequence: CASSPRGLSYEQYF. CDR3 coding DNA: TGTGCCAGCAGTCCGCGGGGCCTCTCCTACGAGCAGTACTTC.

The sample holds a few counts of this clone. The chain uses TRBV10-1 and TRBJ2-3; D possibly corresponds to TRBD2 (6 bases). This CDR3 has 12 amino acids. V gave up 0 bases and J gave up 9 bases, with 7 bases separating them. CDR1 WNHNN and CDR2 SYGVQD come from the germline V gene (reference sequence). The CDR3 here is CASSESEGTQYF. The CDR3 nucleotides read TGCGCCAGCAGTGAGTCGGAGGGAACGCAGTATTTT.

This clone came up once. This rearrangement joins TRBV5-1 to TRBJ2-1; no definite D call. The CDR3 is 14 amino acids. Trimming shortened V by 5 bases and J by 6 bases, and 15 bases separated the two germline ends. The V gene's germline CDR1 is SGHRS and CDR2 YFSETQ. The CDR3 DNA reads as TGCGCCAGCAGACACGGGCAGCCAAGCAATGAGCAGTTCTTC. Amino acids: CASRHGQPSNEQFF. Drawing the rest from reference TRBV5-1 and TRBJ2-1, the complete variable domain is KAGVTQTPRYLIKTRGQQVTLSCSPISGHRSVSWYQQTPGQGLQFLFEYFSETQRNKGNFPGRFSGRQFSNSRSEMNVSTLELGDSALYLCASRHGQPSNEQFFGPGTRLTVL.

V is TRBV4-1 and J is TRBJ1-1, with D uncertain. CDR1 MGHRA and CDR2 YSYEKL come from the germline V gene. Trimming stripped 1 base from V and 2 bases from J, with 5 bases between. CDR3 length: 13 amino acids. The CDR3 spells CASSQGPNTEAFF. CDR3 in DNA: TGCGCCAGCAGCCAAGGCCCCAACACTGAAGCTTTCTTT.

The V and J genes are TRBV5-8 and TRBJ1-4; TRBD1 is a possible D gene (6 bases). V shed 5 bases and J shed 8 bases, with 16 bases lying between them. The germline CDR1 and CDR2 sequences are SGHTS and YDEGEE. The CDR3 runs to 14 residues. The CDR3 DNA is TGTGCCAGCAGAAATCGGGCAGGGACAGAAAAACTGTTTTTT. The encoded protein is CASRNRAGTEKLFF.

The table lists this clone with a count of one. CDR3: CATRPPGANVLTF. DNA for the CDR3: TGCGCCACTAGACCCCCTGGGGCCAACGTCCTGACTTTC. V gene TRBV4-1 combines with J gene TRBJ2-6; D unclear. V was cut by 10 bases and J by 2 bases, with 9 bases left in between. The CDR3 extends over 13 amino acids. Germline V gives CDR1 MGHRA, CDR2 YSYEKL.

The V gene is TRBV6-5, the J gene TRBJ2-1; TRBD2 matches 12 bases. The CDR3 spans 15 residues. The V gene's germline CDR1 is MNHEY and CDR2 SVGAGI. Trimming removed 2 bases from V and 7 bases from J; junction bases left unmatched: 3. DNA for the CDR3: TGTGCCAGCAGTTACGGGACTAGCGGGCTGAATGAGCAGTTCTTC. It yields the protein CASSYGTSGLNEQFF.

This clone was detected once. The CDR3 DNA sequence: TGTGCCAGCAGTCCCACGGGACTAGCGGGAAATGAGCAGTTCTTC. Residues: CASSPTGLAGNEQFF. This rearrangement joins TRBV9 to TRBJ2-1; 13 positions match TRBD2. CDR3 length: 15 residues. After removal of 5 bases from V and 7 bases from J, the junction contained 6 bases not matched to a gene. Germline assignment: CDR1 SGDLS and CDR2 YYNGEE.